Below are 23 T cell receptor beta chains sequenced from a single sample in a study of graft-versus-host responses after intestinal transplantation. The antigens for these receptors are not known. Sequencing used immunoSEQ multiplex PCR; TCRdb keeps in-frame clones, though not all of them. The data hold approximately 63,000 clones, with about 94% observed a single time. This specimen was unstimulated CD4+ T cells sorted from spleen or lymph node cells, taken before transplant. The receptors shown here come from a human donor who was the organ donor for an intestinal transplant.

The V and J genes are TRBV18 and TRBJ1-1, with D perhaps matching TRBD1 (6 bases). V shed 5 bases and J shed 5 bases, with 18 bases lying between them. This CDR3 contains 15 residues. Germline V gene sequence: CDR1 KGHSH, CDR2 LQKENI. The CDR3 DNA is TGTGCCAGCTCAACAATACAGGGAGGATGGACTGAAGCTTTCTTT. As protein: CASSTIQGGWTEAFF.

As for this clone: This same CDR3 is encoded by further DNA sequences in the sample. The V call is TRBV7-6, the J call TRBJ2-3, with a possible D match to TRBD2 (6 bases). V was clipped by 2 bases and J by 2 bases, with 14 bases between them. CDR1 is SGHVS and CDR2 is FNYEAQ in the germline V gene. The CDR3 loop spans 16 amino acids. CDR3 sequence (DNA): TGTGCCAGCAGCTTATTGCCGGCGGGGACCACAGATACGCAGTATTTT. This translates into CASSLLPAGTTDTQYF. Variable domain in full (rest from reference TRBV7-6 and TRBJ2-3): GAGVSQSPRYKVTKRGQDVALRCDPISGHVSLYWYRQALGQGPEFLTYFNYEAQQDKSGLPNDRFSAERPEGSISTLTIQRTEQRDSAMYRCASSLLPAGTTDTQYFGPGTRLTVL.

The CDR3 bases are TGTGCCAGCAGTTACTCTTCGAAGGGGATAACCTACGAGCAGTACTTC. Translating it yields CASSYSSKGITYEQYF. The chain combines TRBV6-6 with TRBJ2-7; a weak D match, TRBD1 (5 bases). Germline V CDR1 and CDR2: MNHNY, SVGAGI (reference sequence). The CDR3 sequence is 16 residues long. Trimming stripped 0 bases from V and 2 bases from J, with 14 bases between.

The rearrangement joins TRBV5-1 to TRBJ1-6; no firm D call. CDR3 length: 13 residues. Germline V gene lookup returns CDR1 SGHRS and CDR2 YFSETQ. V was clipped by 1 base and J by 10 bases, with 9 bases between them. CDR3 coding DNA: TGCGCCAGCAGCTTGAGTTCGGTCTCACCCCTCCACTTT. Translating it yields CASSLSSVSPLHF.

V and J are TRBV5-1 and TRBJ2-5, with unresolved D. V lost 5 bases and J 5 bases, leaving 7 bases between the germline ends. This CDR3 region has 11 residues. The V gene's germline CDR1 is SGHRS and CDR2 YFSETQ. This CDR3 is CASSVRETQYF. The CDR3 DNA follows: TGCGCCAGCAGTGTCAGGGAGACCCAGTACTTC.

DNA of the CDR3: TGTGCCAGCAGCTTGGGGGGTGGGCGTGAGAGAGATACGCAGTATTTT. Its protein is CASSLGGGRERDTQYF. The chain employs TRBV5-4 and TRBJ2-3; D is unclear. Germline CDR1 reads SGHNT; CDR2 reads YYREEE (reference sequence). V was pared by 0 bases and J by 5 bases, with 16 bases between. The CDR3 is 16 amino acids.

The genes are TRBV7-2 and TRBJ2-1; 8 positions match TRBD1. Trimming at V came to 3 bases and at J to 6 bases, leaving 1 base not matched to a gene. Germline CDR1 reads SGHTA; CDR2 reads FQGNSA. CDR3 size: 13 residues. In nucleotides, the CDR3 is TGTGCCAGCAGCTTGACAGGGGTCAATGAGCAGTTCTTC. This encodes CASSLTGVNEQFF.

The chain uses TRBV9 and TRBJ2-1; D perhaps matches TRBD1 (6 bases). This CDR3 has 14 residues. With 3 bases removed from V and 3 bases from J, the gap between germline ends came to 10 bases. Germline loops: CDR1 SGDLS, CDR2 YYNGEE. The CDR3 DNA sequence: TGTGCCAGCAGCGCCCGGGACAACTACAATGAGCAGTTCTTC. Translated: CASSARDNYNEQFF.

The chain recombines TRBV7-2 with TRBJ2-5, with D tentatively TRBD1 (5 bases). The DNA end is more similar to TRBJ2-7, so the J call may be wrong. CDR3 length equals 14 residues. In germline, CDR1 is SGHTA, CDR2 FQGNSA. The chain's CDR3 is CASSGQIGRHEQYF. The CDR3 DNA is TGTGCCAGCAGCGGACAAATTGGACGGCACGAGCAGTACTTC.

This clone has only one observation. CDR3 sequence: CASSRTGFTYGYTF. For the CDR3, the DNA is TGTGCCAGCAGCCGGACAGGGTTCACCTATGGCTACACCTTC. J is TRBJ1-2 and V is TRBV27, with TRBD1 matching over 8 bases. The V gene's germline CDR1 is MNHEY and CDR2 SMNVEV (reference sequence). There are 14 residues in the CDR3. After removal of 6 bases from V and 4 bases from J, the junction contained 7 bases not matched to a gene.

The V and J genes are TRBV4-3 and TRBJ2-7, with 8 bases identical to TRBD2. V was pared by 0 bases and J by 2 bases, with 12 bases of the junction left unmatched. Germline V gene lookup returns CDR1 LGHNA and CDR2 YSLEER. The CDR3 is made up of 18 amino acids. CDR3 protein: CASSQDSGAGGSPYEQYF. CDR3 nucleotide sequence: TGCGCCAGCAGCCAAGATTCCGGGGCGGGGGGCTCGCCCTACGAGCAGTACTTC.

The J gene is TRBJ1-6, the V gene TRBV5-1, with 8 bases aligning to TRBD1. Germline CDR1 SGHRS, CDR2 YFSETQ. The CDR3 sequence is 14 residues long. V lost 3 bases and J lost 5; bases outside the gene matches: 1. CDR3 in DNA: TGCGCCAGCAGCTCACAGGGGGATAATTCACCCCTCCACTTT. As protein: CASSSQGDNSPLHF.

V and J are TRBV6-6 and TRBJ1-2; D is uncertain. Germline values: CDR1 MNHNY, CDR2 SVGAGI (reference sequence). V shed 8 bases and J shed 0 bases, with 7 bases lying between them. The CDR3 extends over 12 amino acids. The CDR3 loop is CASSPSNYGYTF. Written as DNA, the CDR3 is TGTGCCAGCTCCCCCTCTAACTATGGCTACACCTTC.

This rearrangement joins TRBV6-5 to TRBJ2-7; D possibly uses TRBD1 or TRBD2 (5 bases each). V lost 2 bases to trimming and J lost 4 bases, with 12 bases between them. The CDR3 length is 14 residues. Germline V gene lookup returns CDR1 MNHEY and CDR2 SVGAGI. DNA for the CDR3: TGTGCCAGCAGTTACCGAGGGGATTGGTACGAGCAGTACTTC. Its translation is CASSYRGDWYEQYF.

The genes are TRBV10-3 and TRBJ1-2; perhaps TRBD1 as D (6 bases). Trimming removed 4 bases from V and 4 bases from J, with 22 bases in between. Per germline, CDR1 ENHRY and CDR2 SYGVKD. The CDR3 runs 17 residues. CDR3: CAISASTPNRETYGYTF. The DNA for the CDR3 is TGTGCCATCAGTGCATCAACACCGAACAGGGAAACCTATGGCTACACCTTC.

This clone was seen just once. V usage is TRBV7-9 and J usage is TRBJ1-1; no clear D. The V gene lost 1 base and the J gene lost 1 base, with 10 bases spanning the gap. The length of the CDR3 is 15 residues. CDR1 and CDR2 (germline): SEHNR, FQNEAQ (reference sequence). The CDR3 nucleotides are TGTGCCAGCAGCTTAGGATCGACCTCGAACACTGAAGCTTTCTTT. As protein: CASSLGSTSNTEAFF.

The rearrangement joins TRBV18 to TRBJ2-3; D gene unclear. With 4 bases removed from V and 2 bases from J, the gap between germline ends came to 7 bases. Germline CDR1 KGHSH, CDR2 LQKENI. CDR3 length: 13 residues. The CDR3 spells CASSRAYTDTQYF. CDR3 nucleotides: TGTGCCAGCTCACGGGCTTACACAGATACGCAGTATTTT.

CDR3 sequence reads: CAISRGESPLHF. The CDR3 nucleotides are TGTGCCATCTCCCGGGGGGAATCACCCCTCCACTTT. The chain links TRBV10-3 to TRBJ1-6; TRBD1 is a possible D gene (5 bases). Germline CDR1 reads ENHRY; CDR2 reads SYGVKD. V lost 8 bases and J 10 bases, leaving 12 bases between the germline ends. The CDR3 has 12 residues.

The chain combines TRBV18 with TRBJ2-7; tentative D call: TRBD1 (6 bases). V lost 3 bases to trimming and J lost 3 bases, with 9 bases between them. This CDR3 has 13 residues. The germline V gene encodes CDR1 KGHSH and CDR2 LQKENI. CDR3 in amino acids: CASSPGQSYEQYF. CDR3 DNA: TGTGCCAGCTCACCGGGACAAAGCTACGAGCAGTACTTC.

The V gene is TRBV5-6, the J gene TRBJ2-3, with 7 positions matching TRBD1. V lost 5 bases, J lost 1 base, and 7 bases stayed unmatched. Germline CDR1 SGHDT, CDR2 YYEEEE. There are 15 residues in the CDR3. The CDR3 spells CASRYRGVGTDTQYF. Here the CDR3 DNA reads TGTGCCAGCAGATACAGGGGAGTCGGCACAGATACGCAGTATTTT.

The rearrangement uses TRBV7-2 and TRBJ1-5; 7 nucleotides align to TRBD1. Germline V lookup: CDR1 SGHTA, CDR2 FQGNSA. The CDR3 totals 15 residues. V gave up 2 bases and J gave up 2 bases; unmatched junction bases: 3. DNA of the CDR3: TGTGCCAGCAGCTTATCAGGGGGTGGCAATCAGCCCCAGCATTTT. It encodes CASSLSGGGNQPQHF.

The chain joins TRBV5-5 to TRBJ1-4; no definite D call. The CDR3 length is 14 residues. Looked up from germline, CDR1 is SGHKS and CDR2 is YYEKEE (reference sequence). V shed 2 bases and J shed 2 bases, with 7 bases lying between them. CDR3 residues: CASSLQPTNEKLFF. CDR3 bases: TGTGCCAGCAGCTTACAGCCGACTAATGAAAAACTGTTTTTT.

This chain uses TRBV2 with TRBJ2-4, with D possibly being TRBD1 (6 bases). Trimming took off 6 bases at V and 7 bases at J, with 13 bases between the two ends. The germline V gene encodes CDR1 SNHLY and CDR2 FYNNEI. The CDR3 runs 13 residues. The chain's CDR3 is CASRPPTGNIQYF. CDR3 coding DNA: TGTGCCAGCAGACCCCCTACAGGGAACATTCAGTACTTC.